This TCR beta chain was found in a study of T cells after yellow fever vaccination. Germline CDR1 and CDR2: MNHEY and SVGEGT. Trimming left V 4 bases short and J 2 bases short, with 16 bases between. This CDR3 is 16 amino acids long. This clonotype was counted at least ten times. TCRdb reanalysed the 5' RACE reads using MiXCR and keeps one entry per CDR3 protein. This sample has around 310,000 distinct CDR3 sequences, with around 3.9% found just once. This chain connects TRBV6-2 or TRBV6-3 to TRBJ2-3, with D unresolved. The clonotype originates from a man younger than 35 who received the YFV17D yellow fever vaccine. The sequencing used PBMCs, collected 5 days after the yellow fever booster vaccination. CDR3 sequence reads: CASSFRTGFFTDTQYF. The DNA for the CDR3 is TGTGCCAGCAGTTTCCGGACCGGGTTCTTCACAGATACGCAGTATTTT.